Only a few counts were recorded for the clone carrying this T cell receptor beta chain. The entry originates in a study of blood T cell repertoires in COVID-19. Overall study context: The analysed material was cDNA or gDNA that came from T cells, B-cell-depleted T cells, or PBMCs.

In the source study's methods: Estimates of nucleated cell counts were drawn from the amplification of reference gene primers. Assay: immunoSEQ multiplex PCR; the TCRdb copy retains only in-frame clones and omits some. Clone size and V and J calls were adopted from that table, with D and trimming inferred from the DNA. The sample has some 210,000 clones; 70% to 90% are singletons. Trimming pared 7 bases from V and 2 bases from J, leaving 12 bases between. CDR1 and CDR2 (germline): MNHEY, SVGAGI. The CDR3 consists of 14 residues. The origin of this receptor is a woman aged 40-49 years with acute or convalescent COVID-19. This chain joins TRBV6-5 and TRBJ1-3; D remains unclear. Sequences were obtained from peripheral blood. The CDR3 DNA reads TGTGCCAGCAAGCTACAGCTAACTGGAAACACCATATATTTT. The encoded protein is CASKLQLTGNTIYF.